The source of this T cell receptor beta chain is a study of monozygotic twins with inflammatory bowel disease. One entry per CDR3 protein, without DNA, is what TCRdb gives after re-calling the 5' RACE reads. This listing includes fewer than 450,000 distinct CDR3 sequences. Germline V CDR1 and CDR2: SEHNR, FQNEAQ (reference sequence). The length of the CDR3 is 12 residues. This TCR was sampled from a human donor with ulcerative colitis or Crohn's disease, or a healthy co-twin of an affected twin (not recorded which). Sequenced material: blood. The chain uses TRBV7-9 and TRBJ2-1. The CDR3 reads CASSGAYNEQFF.